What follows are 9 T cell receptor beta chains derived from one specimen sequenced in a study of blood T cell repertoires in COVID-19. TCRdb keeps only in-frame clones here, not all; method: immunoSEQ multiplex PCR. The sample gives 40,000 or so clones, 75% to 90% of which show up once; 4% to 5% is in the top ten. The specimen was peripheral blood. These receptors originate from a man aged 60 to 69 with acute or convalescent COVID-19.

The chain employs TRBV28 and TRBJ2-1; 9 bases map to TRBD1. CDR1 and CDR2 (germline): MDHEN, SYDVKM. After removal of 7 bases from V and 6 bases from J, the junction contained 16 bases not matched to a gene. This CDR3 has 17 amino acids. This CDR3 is CASNFRGDRAKVNEQFF. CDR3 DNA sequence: TGTGCCAGCAACTTCCGGGGGGACAGGGCCAAAGTCAATGAGCAGTTCTTC.

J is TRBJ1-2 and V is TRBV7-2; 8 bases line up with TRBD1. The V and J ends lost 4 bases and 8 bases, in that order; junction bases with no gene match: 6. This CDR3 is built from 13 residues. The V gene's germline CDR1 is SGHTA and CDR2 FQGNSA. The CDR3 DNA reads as TGTGCCAGCAGCTCTCTTACAGGGGGAGGCTACACCTTC. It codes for CASSSLTGGGYTF.

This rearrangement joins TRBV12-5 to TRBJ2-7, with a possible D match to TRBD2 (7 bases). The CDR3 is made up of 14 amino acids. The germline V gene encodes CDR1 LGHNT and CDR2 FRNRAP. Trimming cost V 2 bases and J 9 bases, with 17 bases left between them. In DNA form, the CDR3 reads TGTGCTAGTGGTTTGCAAGCTGGGGGGGGGCCGCAGTACTTC. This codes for CASGLQAGGGPQYF.

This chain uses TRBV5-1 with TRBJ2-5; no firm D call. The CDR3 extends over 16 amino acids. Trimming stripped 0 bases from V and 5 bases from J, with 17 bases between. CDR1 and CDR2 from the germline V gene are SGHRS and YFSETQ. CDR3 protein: CASSLGPGSLGETQYF. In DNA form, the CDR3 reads TGCGCCAGCAGCTTGGGTCCCGGGTCGCTTGGGGAGACCCAGTACTTC.

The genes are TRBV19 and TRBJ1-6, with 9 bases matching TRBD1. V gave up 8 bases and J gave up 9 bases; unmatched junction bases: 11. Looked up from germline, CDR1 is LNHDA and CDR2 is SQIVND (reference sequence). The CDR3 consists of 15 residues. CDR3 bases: TGTGCCAGTGCTCAACAGGGGGCTTCTACTTCACCCCTCCACTTT. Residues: CASAQQGASTSPLHF.

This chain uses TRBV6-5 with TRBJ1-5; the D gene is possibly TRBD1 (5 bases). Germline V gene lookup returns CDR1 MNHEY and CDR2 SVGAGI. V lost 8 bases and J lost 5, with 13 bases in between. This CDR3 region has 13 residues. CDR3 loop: CASASGVYQPQHF. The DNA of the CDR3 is TGTGCCAGCGCTTCGGGGGTTTATCAGCCCCAGCATTTT.

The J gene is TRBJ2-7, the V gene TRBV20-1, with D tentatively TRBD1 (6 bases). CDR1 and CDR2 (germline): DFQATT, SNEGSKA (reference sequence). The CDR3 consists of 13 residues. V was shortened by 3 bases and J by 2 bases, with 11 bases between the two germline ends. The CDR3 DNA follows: TGCAGTGCTAGTTCCGGACAGCCCTACGAGCAGTACTTC. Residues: CSASSGQPYEQYF.

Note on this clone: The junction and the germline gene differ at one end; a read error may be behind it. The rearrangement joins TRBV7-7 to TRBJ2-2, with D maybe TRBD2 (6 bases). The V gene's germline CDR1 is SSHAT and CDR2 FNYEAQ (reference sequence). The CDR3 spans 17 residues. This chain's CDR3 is CASSRLGGTENTGELFF. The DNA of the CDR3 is TGTGCTAGCAGTCGCCTTGGGGGGACGGAGAACACCGGGGAGCTGTTTTTT.

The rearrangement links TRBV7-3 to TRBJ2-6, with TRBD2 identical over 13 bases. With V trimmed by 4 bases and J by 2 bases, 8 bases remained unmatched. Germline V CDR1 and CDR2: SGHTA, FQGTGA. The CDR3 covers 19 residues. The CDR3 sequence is CASSSSGLAGRAGANVLTF. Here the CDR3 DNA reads TGTGCCAGCAGCTCGTCGGGACTAGCGGGAAGAGCTGGGGCCAACGTCCTGACTTTC.